This TCR beta chain was recovered during a study of cytomegalovirus exposure and HLA in healthy donors. The V and J ends lost 6 bases and 1 base respectively, with 9 bases between them. Germline assignment: CDR1 MGHDK and CDR2 SYGVNS. The CDR3 sequence is 13 residues long. As regards this clone: Its specificity is not known.

It was with 60 Vbeta and 13 Jbeta primers that the PCR ran. Sequencing was performed with immunoSEQ multiplex PCR; in TCRdb, only in-frame clones are kept and a portion is missing. The sample has about 150,000 clones, 80% to 90% seen once. Study-wide results and caveats: Specificity of three CMV-associated chains for CMV antigens was verified in vitro. Later on, an analysis found that several of the most significant clusters appeared to be linked to common viral pathogens, which included parvovirus B19.

The sample taken for sequencing was PBMCs. J is TRBJ1-1 and V is TRBV25-1; the D gene is possibly TRBD1 (6 bases). This TCR was recovered from a boy aged 2 to 10 in good health and CMV-seronegative. The CDR3 bases are TGTGCCAGCAGAATACAGGGGAACACTGAAGCTTTCTTT. Translation gives CASRIQGNTEAFF. Full variable domain (rest looked up from reference TRBV25-1 and TRBJ1-1): EADIYQTPRYLVIGTGKKITLECSQTMGHDKMYWYQQDPGMELHLIHYSYGVNSTEKGDLSSESTVSRIRTEHFPLTLESARPSHTSQYLCASRIQGNTEAFFGQGTRLTVV.